This T cell receptor beta chain was profiled in a study of T cell responses to AZD1222 COVID-19 vaccine. Notes on the study in general: The donor cohort was predominantly white British with a female majority, and clonal diversity may have been underestimated. Across the whole spike, CD4 TCRs peaked at regions 160-218 and 743-854.

The data were produced by immunoSEQ multiplex PCR, yet TCRdb's version contains in-frame clones alone and is incomplete. The data hold about 97,000 clones, with roughly 90% observed a single time. As regards this clone: Its specificity is unknown.

This sequence was found in an adult in good health. This specimen was peripheral blood, taken on day 0 of AZD1222 vaccination.

CDR3 in amino acids: CASSRDSGQGYNSPLHF. CDR3 nucleotide sequence: TGTGCCAGCAGTCGCGACTCAGGACAGGGTTATAATTCACCCCTCCACTTT. The rearrangement uses TRBV6-6 and TRBJ1-6; 8 nucleotides align to TRBD1. J gave up 4 bases and V 5 bases, and 10 bases lay outside the gene matches. CDR1 MNHNY and CDR2 SVGAGI come from the germline V gene (reference sequence). The length of the CDR3 is 17 residues.